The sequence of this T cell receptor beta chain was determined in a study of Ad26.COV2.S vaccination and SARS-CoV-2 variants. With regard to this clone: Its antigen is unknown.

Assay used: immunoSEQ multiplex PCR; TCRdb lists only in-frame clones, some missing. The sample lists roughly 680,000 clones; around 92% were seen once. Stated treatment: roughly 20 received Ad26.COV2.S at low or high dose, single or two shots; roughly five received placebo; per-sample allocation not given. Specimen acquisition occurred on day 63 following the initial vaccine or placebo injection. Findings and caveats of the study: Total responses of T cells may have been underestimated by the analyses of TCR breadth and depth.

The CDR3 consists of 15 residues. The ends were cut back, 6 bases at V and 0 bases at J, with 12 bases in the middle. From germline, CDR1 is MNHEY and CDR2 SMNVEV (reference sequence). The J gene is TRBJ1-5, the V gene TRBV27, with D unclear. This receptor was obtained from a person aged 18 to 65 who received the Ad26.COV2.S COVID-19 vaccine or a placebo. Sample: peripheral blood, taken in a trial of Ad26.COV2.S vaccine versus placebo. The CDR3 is CASSATEYSNQPQHF. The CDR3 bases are TGTGCCAGCAGCGCGACGGAATATAGCAATCAGCCCCAGCATTTT.